This record concerns one T cell receptor beta chain sequence. These data are taken from a study of T cells expressing NK-cell markers. TCRdb reprocessed the 5' RACE reads; each CDR3 protein has one entry and no DNA is given. Its table lists about 540,000 distinct CDR3 sequences. Germline loops: CDR1 MNHNS, CDR2 SASEGT. CDR3 length equals 15 residues. What was sequenced was blood T cells: a sorted CD56 or NKG2C T cell subset, CD4+ or CD8+ T cells, or bulk PBMC T cells (not recorded which). J is TRBJ2-5 and V is TRBV6-1; TCRdb selects TRBD2, and the lack of DNA leaves this call unchecked. The receptor was derived from a man aged 18 to 29 in good health. CDR3 amino acids: CASSGVAGAQETQYF.